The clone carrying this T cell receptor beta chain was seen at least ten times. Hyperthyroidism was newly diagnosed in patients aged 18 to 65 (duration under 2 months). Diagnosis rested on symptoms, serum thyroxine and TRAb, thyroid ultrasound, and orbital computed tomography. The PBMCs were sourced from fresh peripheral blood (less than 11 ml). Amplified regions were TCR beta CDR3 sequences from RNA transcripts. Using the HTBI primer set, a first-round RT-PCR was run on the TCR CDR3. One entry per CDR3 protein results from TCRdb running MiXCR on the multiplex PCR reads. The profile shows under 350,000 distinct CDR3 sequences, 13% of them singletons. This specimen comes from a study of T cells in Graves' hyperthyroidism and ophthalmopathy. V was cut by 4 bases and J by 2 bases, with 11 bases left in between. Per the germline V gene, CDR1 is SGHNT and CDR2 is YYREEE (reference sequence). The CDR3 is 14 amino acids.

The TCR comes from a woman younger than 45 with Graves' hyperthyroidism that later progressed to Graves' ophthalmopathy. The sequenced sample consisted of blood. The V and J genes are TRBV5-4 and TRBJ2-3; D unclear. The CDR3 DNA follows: TGTGCCAGCAGCCCTACACTTGCCACAGATACGCAGTATTTT. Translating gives CASSPTLATDTQYF.